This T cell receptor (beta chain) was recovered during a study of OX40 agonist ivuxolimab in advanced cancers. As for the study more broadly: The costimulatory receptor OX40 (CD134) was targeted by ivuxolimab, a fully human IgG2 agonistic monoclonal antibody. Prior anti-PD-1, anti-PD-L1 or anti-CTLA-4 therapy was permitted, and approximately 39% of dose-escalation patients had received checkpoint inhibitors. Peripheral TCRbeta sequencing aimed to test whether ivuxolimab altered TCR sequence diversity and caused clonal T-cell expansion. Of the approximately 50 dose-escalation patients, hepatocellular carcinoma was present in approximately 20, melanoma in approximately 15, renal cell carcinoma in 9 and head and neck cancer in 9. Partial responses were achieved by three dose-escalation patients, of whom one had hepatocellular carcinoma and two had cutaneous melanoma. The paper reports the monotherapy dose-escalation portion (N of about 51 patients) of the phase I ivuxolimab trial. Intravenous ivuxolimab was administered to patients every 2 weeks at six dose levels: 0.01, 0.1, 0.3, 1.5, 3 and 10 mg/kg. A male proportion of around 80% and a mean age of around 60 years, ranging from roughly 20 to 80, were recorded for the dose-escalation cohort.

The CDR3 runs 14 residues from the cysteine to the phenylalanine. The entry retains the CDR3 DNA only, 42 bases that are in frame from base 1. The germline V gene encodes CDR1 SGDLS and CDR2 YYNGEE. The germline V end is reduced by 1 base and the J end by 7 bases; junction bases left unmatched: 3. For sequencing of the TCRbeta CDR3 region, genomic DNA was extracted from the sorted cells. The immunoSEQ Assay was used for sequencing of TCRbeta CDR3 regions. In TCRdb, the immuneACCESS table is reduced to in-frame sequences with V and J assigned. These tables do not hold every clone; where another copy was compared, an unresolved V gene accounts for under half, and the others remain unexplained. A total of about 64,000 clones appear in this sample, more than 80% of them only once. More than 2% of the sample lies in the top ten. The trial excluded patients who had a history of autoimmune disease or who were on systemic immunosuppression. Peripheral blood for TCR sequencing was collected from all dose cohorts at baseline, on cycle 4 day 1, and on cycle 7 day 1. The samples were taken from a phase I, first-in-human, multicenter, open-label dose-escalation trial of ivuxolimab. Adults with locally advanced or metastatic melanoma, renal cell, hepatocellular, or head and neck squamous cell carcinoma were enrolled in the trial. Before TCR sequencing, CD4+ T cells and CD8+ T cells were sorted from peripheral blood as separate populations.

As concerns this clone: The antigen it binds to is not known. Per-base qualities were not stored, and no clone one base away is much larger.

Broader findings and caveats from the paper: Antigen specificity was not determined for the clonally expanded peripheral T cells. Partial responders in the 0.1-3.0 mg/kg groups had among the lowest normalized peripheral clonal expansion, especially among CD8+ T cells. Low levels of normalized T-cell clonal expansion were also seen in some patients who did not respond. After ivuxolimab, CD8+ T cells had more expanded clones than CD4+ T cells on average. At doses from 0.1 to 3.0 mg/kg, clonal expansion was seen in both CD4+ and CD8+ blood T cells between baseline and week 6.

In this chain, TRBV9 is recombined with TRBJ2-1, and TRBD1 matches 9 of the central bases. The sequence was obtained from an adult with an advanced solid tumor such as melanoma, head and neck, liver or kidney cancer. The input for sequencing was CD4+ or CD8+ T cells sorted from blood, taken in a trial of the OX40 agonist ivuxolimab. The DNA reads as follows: TGTGCCAGCAGCGTATCAGACAGGGGGAATGAGCAGTTCTTC. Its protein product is CASSVSDRGNEQFF.